This is a list of T cell receptor beta chains from one sample in a study of cytomegalovirus exposure and HLA in healthy donors. Assay used: immunoSEQ multiplex PCR; TCRdb lists only in-frame clones, some missing. The sample holds more than 200,000 clones; almost 80% are singletons and the top ten take around 2%. The sequencing sample was made of PBMCs. These receptors were taken from a man aged 18 to 29 in good health and CMV-seronegative. The CDR3 runs from the conserved cysteine through the conserved F or W. A D gene is named only where the DNA matches it firmly. Size is stated for part of the rows, as once, few or many counts, or as a class when the clone is expanded.

TRBV7-2,15,few,TRBJ1-1,-,TGTGCCAGCAGCCCAAGGCCAGACATGAACACTGAAGCTTTCTTT,CASSPRPDMNTEAFF
TRBV4-3,15,few,TRBJ2-7,TRBD2,TGCGCCAGCAGTCTTGGACTAGCGGGAATATACGAGCAGTACTTC,CASSLGLAGIYEQYF
TRBV5-1,13,-,TRBJ2-7,-,TGCGCCAGCAGCTTGTCCCAGAACTACGAGCAGTACTTC,CASSLSQNYEQYF
TRBV9,17,-,TRBJ2-3,TRBD2,TGTGCCAGCAGCGTAGCCCCCAGCGGGAGTGGAACAGATACGCAGTATTTT,CASSVAPSGSGTDTQYF
TRBV27,15,-,TRBJ2-7,-,TGTGCCAGCAGTTTTAGGTTGGGAGCGACCTACGAGCAGTACTTC,CASSFRLGATYEQYF
TRBV6-1,12,-,TRBJ1-1,-,TGTGCCAGCAGTCCCGACAGGTTTGAAGCTTTCTTT,CASSPDRFEAFF
TRBV5-6,17,-,TRBJ2-3,-,TGTGCCAGCAGCTTAACCGGGGGAGGGGGGGACCGGGATACGCAGTATTTT,CASSLTGGGGDRDTQYF
TRBV9,14,-,TRBJ2-1,-,TGTGCCAGCAGCGTAGATCCTCCCAACAGGGTGCAGTTCTTC,CASSVDPPNRVQFF
TRBV7-2,16,-,TRBJ2-2,TRBD1,TGTGCCAGCAGCTCTCAGGGGGTAACAAACACCGGGGAGCTGTTTTTT,CASSSQGVTNTGELFF
TRBV28,14,-,TRBJ1-1,-,TGTGCCAGCAGGACCATCTTCAGGGACACTGAAGCTTTCTTT,CASRTIFRDTEAFF
TRBV6-5,15,-,TRBJ1-4,-,TGTGCCAGCAGAGGGGGGGAACAGGGCCAGGAAAAACTGTTTTTT,CASRGGEQGQEKLFF
TRBV7-6,18,-,TRBJ2-7,TRBD1,TGTGCCAGCAGCTTAGGGGCGACAGGGGCCCGCTCTTCGGACGAGCAGTACTTC,CASSLGATGARSSDEQYF
TRBV9,16,-,TRBJ2-1,-,TGTGCCAGCAGCGTAACAAACAGTGCCCCCCCCAATGAGCAGTTCTTC,CASSVTNSAPPNEQFF
TRBV28,12,-,TRBJ1-4,TRBD1,TGTGCCAGCAGCCCCGGGACAGGTATCTTGTTTTTT,CASSPGTGILFF
TRBV7-3,16,-,TRBJ1-2,TRBD1,TGTGCCAGCAGCTTAAAGGGGACAGGGCCTAGCGGTGGCTACACCTTC,CASSLKGTGPSGGYTF
TRBV18,14,-,TRBJ1-1,-,TGTGCCAGCTCACCACAGGGGCCCGGCACTGAAGCTTTCTTT,CASSPQGPGTEAFF
TRBV9,16,-,TRBJ2-7,TRBD2,TGTGCCAGCAGCGTAGGAGGGTCTAGCGGGCTTTACGAGCAGTACTTC,CASSVGGSSGLYEQYF
TRBV18,16,-,TRBJ2-7,TRBD1,TGTGCCAGCTCACCACCTTCCGGGACAGGACACTACGAGCAGTACTTC,CASSPPSGTGHYEQYF
TRBV30,14,-,TRBJ2-2,TRBD1,TGTGCCTGCGGAAGACAGGGGGAAACCGGGGAGCTGTTTTTT,CACGRQGETGELFF
TRBV2,15,-,TRBJ2-1,TRBD1,TGTGCCAGCAGTGAAGAGGGACAGGGGGCGAATGAGCAGTTCTTC,CASSEEGQGANEQFF
TRBV7-8,12,-,TRBJ2-3,-,TGTGCCAGCAGCCCTAGCACAGATACGCAGTATTTT,CASSPSTDTQYF
TRBV7-9,14,once,TRBJ2-2,TRBD1,TGTGCCACGATTCAGGGGGCCTACACCGGGGAGCTGTTTTTT,CATIQGAYTGELFF
TRBV7-8,17,-,TRBJ1-2,-,TGTGCCAGCAGCCCTACCCACAGGGAGATAAGCGTGGGTGGCTACACCTTC,CASSPTHREISVGGYTF
TRBV9,15,few,TRBJ2-3,TRBD1,TGTGCCAGCTCCCGTACAGGGGGCGGCACAGATACGCAGTATTTT,CASSRTGGGTDTQYF
TRBV29-1,12,-,TRBJ2-1,-,TGCAGCGTCCTCTCGACTGGGAATGAGCAGTTCTTC,CSVLSTGNEQFF
TRBV28,16,-,TRBJ1-2,TRBD1,TGTGCCAGCAGTCGACATCGGACAGGGGGGAACTATGGCTACACCTTC,CASSRHRTGGNYGYTF
TRBV7-8,14,-,TRBJ1-1,-,TGTGCCAGCAGCTTCCCGACAGAAAACACTGAAGCTTTCTTT,CASSFPTENTEAFF
TRBV5-1,15,-,TRBJ2-5,TRBD2,TGCGCCAGCAGCTGGGGACTAGCAGGAGAAGAGACCCAGTACTTC,CASSWGLAGEETQYF
TRBV19,19,-,TRBJ1-5,-,TGTGCCAGTAGTTTCCCAAACTTTTTTCAGGGCGTGGGCAATCAGCCCCAGCATTTT,CASSFPNFFQGVGNQPQHF
TRBV7-3,16,once,TRBJ2-2,TRBD2,TGTGCCAGCAGCTTATCCGGCGGGGGGGCGTCCGGGGAGCTGTTTTTT,CASSLSGGGASGELFF
TRBV29-1,15,-,TRBJ1-1,-,TGCAGCGTTGGGGGACACTATGGTTTGGAGACTGAAGCTTTCTTT,CSVGGHYGLETEAFF
TRBV6-1,14,-,TRBJ2-3,TRBD2,TGTGCCAACAGTGGACTAGCGGGACAGAATACGCAGTATTTT,CANSGLAGQNTQYF
TRBV5-6,17,-,TRBJ2-7,TRBD2,TGTGCCAGCAGCTCCCACCTTGGGGGGGGAAGAACCTACGAGCAGTACTTC,CASSSHLGGGRTYEQYF
TRBV5-4,14,-,TRBJ1-6,-,TGTGCCAGCAGCTTGGCACAGGTAAATTCACCCCTCCACTTT,CASSLAQVNSPLHF
TRBV28,18,-,TRBJ1-5,TRBD1,TGTGCCAGCAGTCTTCGGACAGGGGGCGCCGGTCGGAATCAGCCCCAGCATTTT,CASSLRTGGAGRNQPQHF
TRBV30,13,-,TRBJ2-7,-,TGTGCCTGGAGACAGGGAATGTCCTACGAGCAGTACTTC,CAWRQGMSYEQYF
TRBV15,16,-,TRBJ1-5,-,TGTGCCACCAGCTCCCGAGGGTCAAGTTTTGATCAGCCCCAGCATTTT,CATSSRGSSFDQPQHF
TRBV19,12,-,TRBJ2-1,-,TGTGCCAGTAGTATACGTATCAATGAGCAGTTCTTC,CASSIRINEQFF
TRBV9,14,-,TRBJ2-7,TRBD2,TGTGCCAGCAGCGATAGCGGGGGGAGCAACGAGCAGTACTTC,CASSDSGGSNEQYF
TRBV27,15,once,TRBJ2-7,TRBD2,TGTGCCAGCAGTTTAGGCATCCGGGACTACCGCGAGCAGTACTTC,CASSLGIRDYREQYF
TRBV5-5,14,-,TRBJ2-2,-,TGTGCCAGCAGCGCAGGGACTTACACCGGGGAGCTGTTTTTT,CASSAGTYTGELFF
TRBV5-1,14,-,TRBJ2-1,-,TGCGCCAGCAGCTTGGAGCACTCCTACAATGAGCAGTTCTTC,CASSLEHSYNEQFF
TRBV5-4,15,-,TRBJ2-1,TRBD2,TGTGCCAGCAGCTTTATCCTAGCGGGAGGTGAGGAGCAGTTCTTC,CASSFILAGGEEQFF
TRBV5-3,15,-,TRBJ2-5,-,TGTGCCAGAAGCTTGGCGAAGCAGCTAGCGGAGACCCAGTACTTC,CARSLAKQLAETQYF
TRBV7-3,18,-,TRBJ2-2,TRBD2,TGTGCCAGCAGCCCTTCCGGGACTAGCGGGGGGGACACCGGGGAGCTGTTTTTT,CASSPSGTSGGDTGELFF
TRBV7-9,17,-,TRBJ2-2,TRBD2,TGTGCCAGCAAGTCTCGAGGGACTAGCGGGTTAACCGGGGAGCTGTTTTTT,CASKSRGTSGLTGELFF
TRBV19,14,-,TRBJ2-5,TRBD2,TGTGCCAGTTCCAAGCGGGGGGAGGGAGAGACCCAGTACTTC,CASSKRGEGETQYF
TRBV10-3,12,-,TRBJ2-5,-,TGTGCCATCAGTGGGGGAGCTGAGACCCAGTACTTC,CAISGGAETQYF
TRBV9,15,-,TRBJ2-1,TRBD2,TGTGCCAGCAGCGTAGCTGGTGGGGGGGTGAATGAGCAGTTCTTC,CASSVAGGGVNEQFF
TRBV27,14,few,TRBJ2-7,-,TGTGCCAGCAGTTTGGGTCTAGTTAGCTACGAGCAGTACTTC,CASSLGLVSYEQYF
TRBV28,17,-,TRBJ2-7,-,TGTGCCAGCAGTTTATGGGAGTTTATGTCCAAATCCTACGAGCAGTACTTC,CASSLWEFMSKSYEQYF
TRBV25-1,17,once,TRBJ2-5,TRBD1,TGTGCCAGCAGTGAATGGCTCGATGGGACAGGGGGAGAGACCCAGTACTTC,CASSEWLDGTGGETQYF
TRBV28,12,-,TRBJ1-2,-,TGTGCCAGCAGATTAGTAGACTATGGCTACACCTTC,CASRLVDYGYTF
TRBV28,13,-,TRBJ1-1,-,TGTGCCAGCAGTTATCGGTTGAACACTGAAGCTTTCTTT,CASSYRLNTEAFF
TRBV19,12,-,TRBJ1-2,-,TGTGCCAGTAGTTATCTCGCGGAAGGCTACACCTTC,CASSYLAEGYTF